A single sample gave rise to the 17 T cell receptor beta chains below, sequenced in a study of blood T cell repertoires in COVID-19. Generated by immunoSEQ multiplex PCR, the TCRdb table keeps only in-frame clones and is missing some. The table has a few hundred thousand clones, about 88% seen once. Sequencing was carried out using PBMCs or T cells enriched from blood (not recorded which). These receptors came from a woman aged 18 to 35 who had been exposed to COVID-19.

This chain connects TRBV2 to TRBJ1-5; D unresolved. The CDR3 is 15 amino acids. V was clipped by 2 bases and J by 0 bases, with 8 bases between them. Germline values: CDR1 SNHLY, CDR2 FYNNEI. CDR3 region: CASSELTISNQPQHF. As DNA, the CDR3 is TGTGCCAGCAGTGAACTTACAATTAGCAATCAGCCCCAGCATTTT.

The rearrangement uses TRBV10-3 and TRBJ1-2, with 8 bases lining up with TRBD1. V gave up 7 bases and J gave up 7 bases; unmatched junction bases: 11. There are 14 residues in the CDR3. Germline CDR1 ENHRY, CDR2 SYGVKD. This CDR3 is CAINQGADSSGYTF. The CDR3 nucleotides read TGTGCCATCAATCAGGGGGCGGACTCGAGTGGCTACACCTTC.

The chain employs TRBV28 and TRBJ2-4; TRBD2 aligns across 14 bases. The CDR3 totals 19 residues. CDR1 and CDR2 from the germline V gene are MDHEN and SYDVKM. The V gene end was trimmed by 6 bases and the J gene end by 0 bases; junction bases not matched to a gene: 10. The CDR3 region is CASSWETSGRGLAKNIQYF. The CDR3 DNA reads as TGTGCCAGCAGCTGGGAGACTAGCGGGAGGGGACTAGCCAAAAACATTCAGTACTTC.

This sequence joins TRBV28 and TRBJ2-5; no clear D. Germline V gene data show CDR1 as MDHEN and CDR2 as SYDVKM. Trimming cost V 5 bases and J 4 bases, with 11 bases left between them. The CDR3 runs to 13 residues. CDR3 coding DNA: TGTGCCAGCAGTCCCCCTCCTGTAGAGACCCAGTACTTC. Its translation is CASSPPPVETQYF.

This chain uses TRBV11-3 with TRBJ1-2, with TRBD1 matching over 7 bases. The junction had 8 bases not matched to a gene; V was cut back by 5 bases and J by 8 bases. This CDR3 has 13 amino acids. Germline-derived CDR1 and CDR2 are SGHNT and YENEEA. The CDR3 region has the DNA TGTGCCAGCAGCACATCCCAGGGGGACGGCTACACCTTC. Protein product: CASSTSQGDGYTF.

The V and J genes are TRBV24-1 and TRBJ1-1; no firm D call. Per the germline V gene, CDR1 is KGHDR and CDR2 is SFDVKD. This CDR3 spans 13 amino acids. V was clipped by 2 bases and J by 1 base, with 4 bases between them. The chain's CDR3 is CATSDSGNTEAFF. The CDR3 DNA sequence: TGTGCCACCAGTGATTCAGGGAACACTGAAGCTTTCTTT.

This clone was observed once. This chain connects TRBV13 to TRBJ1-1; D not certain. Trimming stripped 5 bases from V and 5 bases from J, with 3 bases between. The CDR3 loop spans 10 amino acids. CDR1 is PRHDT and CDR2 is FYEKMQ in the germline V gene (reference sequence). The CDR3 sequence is CASSLTEAFF. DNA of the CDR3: TGTGCCAGCAGCCTGACTGAAGCTTTCTTT.

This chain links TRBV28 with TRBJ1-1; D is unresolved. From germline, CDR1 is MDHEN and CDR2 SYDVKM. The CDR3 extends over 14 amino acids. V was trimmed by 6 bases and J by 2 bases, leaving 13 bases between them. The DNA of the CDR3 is TGTGCCAGCAGCCCCGCGGGCAGAAACACTGAAGCTTTCTTT. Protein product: CASSPAGRNTEAFF.

The CDR3 DNA is TGCGCCAGCAGCCAAGATGTCACCCCACAGATTTCCCTGAATGGCTACACCTTC. It is translated as CASSQDVTPQISLNGYTF. V and J are TRBV4-1 and TRBJ1-2; D uncertain. Germline values: CDR1 MGHRA, CDR2 YSYEKL. This CDR3 contains 18 residues. Trimming cost V 0 bases and J 6 bases, with 23 bases left between them.

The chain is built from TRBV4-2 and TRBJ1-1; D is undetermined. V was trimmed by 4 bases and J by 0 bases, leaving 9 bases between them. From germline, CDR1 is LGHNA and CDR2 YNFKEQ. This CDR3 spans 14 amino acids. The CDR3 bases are TGTGCCAGCAGCCGGGGAGCGATGAACACTGAAGCTTTCTTT. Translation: CASSRGAMNTEAFF.

CDR3 DNA: TGTGCCAGCAGCTTTGGGACAGGGGAGTACGAGCAGTACTTC. Protein product: CASSFGTGEYEQYF. The chain combines TRBV5-6 with TRBJ2-7, with 10 bases aligning to TRBD1. Trimming removed 2 bases from V and 4 bases from J; junction bases left unmatched: 3. Germline lookup yields CDR1 SGHDT and CDR2 YYEEEE. The CDR3 consists of 14 residues.

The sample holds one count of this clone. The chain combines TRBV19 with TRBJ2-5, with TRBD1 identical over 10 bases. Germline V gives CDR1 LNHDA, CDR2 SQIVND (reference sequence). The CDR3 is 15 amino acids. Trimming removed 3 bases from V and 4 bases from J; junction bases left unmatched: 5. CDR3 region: CASSMGDRGRETQYF. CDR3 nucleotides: TGTGCCAGTAGTATGGGGGACAGGGGTAGAGAGACCCAGTACTTC.

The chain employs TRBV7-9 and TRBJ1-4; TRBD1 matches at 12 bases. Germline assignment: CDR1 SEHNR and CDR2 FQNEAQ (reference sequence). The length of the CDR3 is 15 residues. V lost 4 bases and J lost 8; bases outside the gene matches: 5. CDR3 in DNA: TGTGCCAGCAGCTCACCAGGGACAGGGGGCGAAAAACTGTTTTTT. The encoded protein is CASSSPGTGGEKLFF. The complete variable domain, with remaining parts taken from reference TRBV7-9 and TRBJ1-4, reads DTGVSQNPRHKITKRGQNVTFRCDPISEHNRLYWYRQTLGQGPEFLTYFQNEAQLEKSRLLSDRFSAERPKGSFSTLEIQRTEQGDSAMYLCASSSPGTGGEKLFFGSGTQLSVL.

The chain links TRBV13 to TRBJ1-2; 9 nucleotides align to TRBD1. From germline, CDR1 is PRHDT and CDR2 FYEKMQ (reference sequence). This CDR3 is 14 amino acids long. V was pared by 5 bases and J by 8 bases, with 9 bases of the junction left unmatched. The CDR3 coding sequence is TGTGCCAGCAGCCCGGACAGGGGTCCGAGAGGCTACACCTTC. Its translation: CASSPDRGPRGYTF.

The CDR3 loop is CASSPILPGTGFYEQYF. The CDR3 nucleotides read TGTGCCAGCTCACCGATCTTGCCCGGGACAGGGTTCTACGAGCAGTACTTC. V is TRBV18 and J is TRBJ2-7; 9 bases match TRBD1. The CDR3 is 17 residues long. V trimming: 3 bases; J trimming: 3 bases; junction bases outside the gene matches: 12. From germline, CDR1 is KGHSH and CDR2 LQKENI.

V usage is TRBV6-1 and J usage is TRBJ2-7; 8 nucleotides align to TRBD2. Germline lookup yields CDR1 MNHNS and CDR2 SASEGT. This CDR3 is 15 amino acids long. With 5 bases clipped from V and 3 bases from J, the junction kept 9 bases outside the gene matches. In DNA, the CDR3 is TGTGCCAGCAGTTCGCGGGCGGCGGGGGGCTACGAGCAGTACTTC. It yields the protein CASSSRAAGGYEQYF.

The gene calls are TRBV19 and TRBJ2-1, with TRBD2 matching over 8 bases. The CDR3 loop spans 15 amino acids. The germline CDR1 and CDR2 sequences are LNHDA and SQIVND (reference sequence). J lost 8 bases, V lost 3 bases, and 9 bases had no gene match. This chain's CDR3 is CASSIGREAWYEQFF. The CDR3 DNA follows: TGTGCCAGTAGTATTGGGCGGGAGGCCTGGTATGAGCAGTTCTTC.